The table lists the clone carrying this T cell receptor (beta chain) with a count of one. Primed by a sample-barcoded 5' primer and a J-beta primer mix, a second PCR proceeded for about 7 to 11 cycles. MiXCR, applied by TCRdb to the 5' RACE reads, yields one record per CDR3 protein. The sample has around 900,000 distinct CDR3 sequences, 29% seen once. These data are taken from a study of blood T cells in healthy people across ages. V gave up 5 bases and J gave up 6 bases, with 21 bases separating them. CDR1 is MNHNY and CDR2 is SVGAGI in the germline V gene (reference sequence). This CDR3 contains 16 residues. Every sample gave at least 6 micrograms of total RNA when it was extracted.

Sequenced material: blood. This TCR came from a woman aged 80 or over in good health. The rearrangement joins TRBV6-6 to TRBJ2-3, with D possibly matching TRBD1 (5 bases). CDR3 residues: CASSPRGRPILDTQYF. The CDR3 nucleotides read TGTGCCAGCAGTCCAAGGGGCAGACCCATACTGGATACGCAGTATTTT.